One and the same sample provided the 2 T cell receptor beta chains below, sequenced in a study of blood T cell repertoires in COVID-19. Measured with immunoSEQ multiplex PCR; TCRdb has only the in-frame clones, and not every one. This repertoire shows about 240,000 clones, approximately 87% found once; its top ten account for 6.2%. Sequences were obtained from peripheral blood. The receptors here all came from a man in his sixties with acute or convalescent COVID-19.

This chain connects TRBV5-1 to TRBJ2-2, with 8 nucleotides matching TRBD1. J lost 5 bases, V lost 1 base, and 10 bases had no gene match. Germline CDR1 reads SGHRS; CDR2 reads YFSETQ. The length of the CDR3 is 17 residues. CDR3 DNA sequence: TGCGCCAGCAGCTTGAGGCAGGGGGCAGGAGTGACCGGGGAGCTGTTTTTT. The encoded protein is CASSLRQGAGVTGELFF. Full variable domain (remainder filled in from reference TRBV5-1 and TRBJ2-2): KAGVTQTPRYLIKTRGQQVTLSCSPISGHRSVSWYQQTPGQGLQFLFEYFSETQRNKGNFPGRFSGRQFSNSRSEMNVSTLELGDSALYLCASSLRQGAGVTGELFFGEGSRLTVL.

The CDR3 nucleotides are TGTGCCAGCAGTTTACCGCAGGGGGGCACAGATACGCAGTATTTT. Amino acid sequence: CASSLPQGGTDTQYF. V usage is TRBV28 and J usage is TRBJ2-3, with 7 bases aligning to TRBD1. The germline V gene encodes CDR1 MDHEN and CDR2 SYDVKM. Unmatched junction bases numbered 3, after V lost 2 bases and J lost 1 base. This CDR3 has 15 amino acids.